This TCR beta chain was obtained from a study of shared clonotypes between healthy human individuals. General study findings and limits: A limitation of the genetic and exposure-history diversity represented arose from few donors. Naive subsets tended to show greater estimated richness than memory subsets.

Concerning this clone: Its antigen remains unidentified.

The V gene's germline CDR1 is SGHAT and CDR2 FQNNGV. This CDR3 has 15 residues. The V gene lost 5 bases and the J gene lost 5 bases, with 18 bases spanning the gap. The sorted-subset replicate PCRs were given about 200 ng DNA, which is 25,000 to 35,000 T cell genomes. Here immunoSEQ multiplex PCR was the method, and the copy in TCRdb shows in-frame clones only, minus some. The profile shows 2 million to 3 million clones, 93% of them singletons. Sequenced: naive CD4+ T cells from PBMCs. Indicated subset: CD45RA+ positively selected. This receptor was taken from a young man in good health. Some clones in this sample may be carry-over from other donors' samples. The chain combines TRBV11-2 with TRBJ1-2; a weak D match, TRBD1 (5 bases). CDR3 in amino acids: CASSRQGRVEYGYTF. The CDR3 DNA is TGTGCCAGCAGCCGCCAGGGACGGGTGGAGTATGGCTACACCTTC.